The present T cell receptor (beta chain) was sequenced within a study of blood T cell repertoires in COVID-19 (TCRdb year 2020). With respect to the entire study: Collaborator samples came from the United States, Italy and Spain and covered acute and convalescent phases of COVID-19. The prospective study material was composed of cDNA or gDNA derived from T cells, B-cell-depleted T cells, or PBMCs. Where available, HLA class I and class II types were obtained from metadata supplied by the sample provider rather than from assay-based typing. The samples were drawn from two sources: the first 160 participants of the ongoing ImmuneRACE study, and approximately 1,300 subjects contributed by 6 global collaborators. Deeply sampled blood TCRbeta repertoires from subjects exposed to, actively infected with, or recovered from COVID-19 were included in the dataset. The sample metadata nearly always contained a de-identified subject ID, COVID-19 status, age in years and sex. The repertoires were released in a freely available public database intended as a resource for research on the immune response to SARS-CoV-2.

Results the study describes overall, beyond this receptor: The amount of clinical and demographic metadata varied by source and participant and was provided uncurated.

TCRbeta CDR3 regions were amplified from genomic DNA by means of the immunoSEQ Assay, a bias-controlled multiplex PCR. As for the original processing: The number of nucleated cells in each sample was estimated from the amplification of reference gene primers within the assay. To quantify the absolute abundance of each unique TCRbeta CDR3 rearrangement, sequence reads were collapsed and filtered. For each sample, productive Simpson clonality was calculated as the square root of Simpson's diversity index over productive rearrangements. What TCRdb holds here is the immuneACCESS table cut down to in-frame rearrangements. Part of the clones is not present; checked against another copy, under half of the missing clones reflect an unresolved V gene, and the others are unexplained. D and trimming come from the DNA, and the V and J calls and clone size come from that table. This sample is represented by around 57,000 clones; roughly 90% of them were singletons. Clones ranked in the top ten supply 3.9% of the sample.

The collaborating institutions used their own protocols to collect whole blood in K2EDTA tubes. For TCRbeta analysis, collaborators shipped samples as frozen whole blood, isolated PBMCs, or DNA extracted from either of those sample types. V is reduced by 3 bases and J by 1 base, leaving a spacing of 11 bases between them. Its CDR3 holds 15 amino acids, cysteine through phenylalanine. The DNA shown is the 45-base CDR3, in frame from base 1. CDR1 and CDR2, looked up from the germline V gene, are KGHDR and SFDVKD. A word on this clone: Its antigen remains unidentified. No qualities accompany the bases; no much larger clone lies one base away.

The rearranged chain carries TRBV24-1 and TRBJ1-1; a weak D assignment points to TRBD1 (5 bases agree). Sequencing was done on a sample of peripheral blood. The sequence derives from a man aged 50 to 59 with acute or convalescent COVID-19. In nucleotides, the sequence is TGTGCCACCAGTGATCCCAGGGCAGCGAACACTGAAGCTTTCTTT. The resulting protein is CATSDPRAANTEAFF.